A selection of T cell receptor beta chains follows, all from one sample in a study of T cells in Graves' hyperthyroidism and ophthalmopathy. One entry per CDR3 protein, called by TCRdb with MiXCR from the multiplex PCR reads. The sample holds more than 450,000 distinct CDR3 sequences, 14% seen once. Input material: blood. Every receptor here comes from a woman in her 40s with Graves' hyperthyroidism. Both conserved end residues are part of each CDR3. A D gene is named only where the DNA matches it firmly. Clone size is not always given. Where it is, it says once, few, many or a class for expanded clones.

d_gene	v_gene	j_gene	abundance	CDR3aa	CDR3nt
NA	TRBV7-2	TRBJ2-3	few	CASSLSGSVSTDTQYF	TGTGCCAGCAGCTTGTCCGGCAGCGTCTCCACAGATACGCAGTATTTT
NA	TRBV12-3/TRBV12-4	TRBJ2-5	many	CASSSGQLQETQYF	TGTGCCAGCAGTTCCGGACAGCTTCAAGAGACCCAGTACTTC
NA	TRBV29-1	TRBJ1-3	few	CSVARDGSGNTIYF	TGCAGCGTCGCTCGGGACGGCTCTGGAAACACCATATATTTT
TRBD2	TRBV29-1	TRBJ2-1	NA	CSVAGTSGGDEQFF	TGCAGCGTTGCAGGGACTAGCGGGGGGGATGAGCAGTTCTTC
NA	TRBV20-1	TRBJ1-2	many	CSAPVGGHYGYTF	TGCAGTGCTCCGGTAGGGGGGCACTATGGCTACACCTTC
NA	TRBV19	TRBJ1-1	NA	CASKLRDMNTEAFF	TGTGCCAGTAAATTGAGGGACATGAACACTGAAGCTTTCTTT
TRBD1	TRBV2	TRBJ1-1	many	CASSPDRDGTEAFF	TGTGCCAGCAGTCCTGACAGGGATGGCACTGAAGCTTTCTTT
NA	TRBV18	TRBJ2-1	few	CASSPRVGYETQFF	TGTGCCAGCTCACCGAGGGTGGGATACGAGACCCAGTTCTTC
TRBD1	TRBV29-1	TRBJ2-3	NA	CSITGGQGSTDTQYF	TGCAGCATAACCGGCGGACAGGGTAGCACAGATACGCAGTATTTT
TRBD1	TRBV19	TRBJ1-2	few	CASGRTGGDLGYGYTF	TGTGCCAGTGGACGGACAGGGGGAGATTTAGGGTATGGCTACACCTTC
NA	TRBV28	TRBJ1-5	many	CASSWRTDGPPGRRPQHF	TGTGCCAGCAGTTGGCGGACGGACGGCCCCCCAGGACGGCGCCCCCAGCATTTT
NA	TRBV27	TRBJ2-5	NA	CASSPIDPQETQYF	TGTGCCAGCAGCCCTATAGATCCTCAAGAGACCCAGTACTTC
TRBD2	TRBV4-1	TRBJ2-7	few	CASSQESASGSHEQYF	TGCGCCAGCAGCCAAGAATCGGCTAGCGGGAGCCACGAGCAGTACTTC
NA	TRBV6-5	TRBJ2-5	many	CASSYSPGGETQYF	TGTGCCAGCAGTTACTCGCCAGGGGGGGAGACCCAGTACTTC
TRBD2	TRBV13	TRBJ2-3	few	CASSLVKAGRHTDTQYF	TGTGCCAGCAGCTTAGTTAAAGCGGGACGTCACACAGATACGCAGTATTTT
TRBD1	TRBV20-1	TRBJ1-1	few	CSATAGTGGPEAFF	TGCAGTGCCACGGCCGGGACAGGGGGCCCTGAAGCTTTCTTT
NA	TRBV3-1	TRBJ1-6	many	CASSQEGRGNSPLHF	TGTGCCAGCAGCCAAGAGGGAAGGGGGAATTCACCCCTCCACTTT
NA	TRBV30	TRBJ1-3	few	CAYTGVSGNTIYF	TGTGCCTATACAGGAGTCTCTGGAAACACCATATATTTT
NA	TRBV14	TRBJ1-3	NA	CASSQATTVPSGNTIYF	TGTGCCAGCAGCCAAGCTACCACAGTGCCCTCTGGAAACACCATATATTTT
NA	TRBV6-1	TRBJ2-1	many	CANWPGPNSYNEQFF	TGTGCCAATTGGCCCGGGCCGAACTCCTACAATGAGCAGTTCTTC
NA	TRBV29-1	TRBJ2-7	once	CSGEKGNEQYF	TGCAGCGGAGAGAAGGGGAACGAGCAGTACTTC
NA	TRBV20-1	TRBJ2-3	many	CSAKGLDADTQYF	TGCAGTGCCAAAGGGCTAGACGCAGATACGCAGTATTTT
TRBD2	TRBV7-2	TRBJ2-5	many	CASSLMGREGRETQYF	TGTGCCAGCAGCTTAATGGGGCGGGAGGGCCGGGAGACCCAGTACTTC
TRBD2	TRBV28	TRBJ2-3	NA	CASSDGGLAGSTDTQYF	TGTGCCAGCAGTGATGGGGGACTAGCGGGCTCCACAGATACGCAGTATTTT
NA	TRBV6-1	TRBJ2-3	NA	CASPWPGGGSTDTQYF	TGTGCCAGCCCTTGGCCCGGGGGCGGGAGCACAGATACGCAGTATTTT